This passage covers 24 T cell receptor beta chains from one sample sequenced in a study of CD8 T cells in Susac syndrome. Random hexamers were used to reverse transcribe 0.5 to 1 ug of RNA. TCRdb analysed the immunoSEQ multiplex PCR reads with MiXCR anew, one entry per CDR3 protein. This table has more than 150,000 distinct CDR3 sequences, 95% to 96% appearing once. Sequencing input: CD8+ T cells from PBMCs. The source of these receptors is a human donor with multiple sclerosis.

In nucleotides, the CDR3 is TGCAGCGTTGCGGGCCCCTATGGCTACACCTTC. Protein product: CSVAGPYGYTF. V usage is TRBV29-1 and J usage is TRBJ1-2; D not resolved. The V gene lost 4 bases and the J gene lost 4 bases, with 7 bases spanning the gap. The CDR3 consists of 11 residues. Germline V lookup: CDR1 SQVTM, CDR2 ANQGSEA.

The gene calls are TRBV7-2 and TRBJ2-7; the D call may be TRBD1 or TRBD2 (5 bases each). The V gene's germline CDR1 is SGHTA and CDR2 FQGNSA. This CDR3 has 12 amino acids. V lost 3 bases and J lost 5, with 8 bases in between. The CDR3 DNA sequence: TGTGCCAGCAGCTTCGGGGCTGACGAGCAGTACGTC. Translating gives CASSFGADEQYV.

This chain connects TRBV11-2 to TRBJ1-1; D remains unclear. The CDR3 totals 14 residues. V was cut by 5 bases and J by 1 base, with 11 bases left in between. CDR1 and CDR2 (germline): SGHAT, FQNNGV. The CDR3: CASSTVQTNTEAFF. The CDR3, as DNA: TGTGCCAGCAGCACCGTTCAGACGAACACTGAAGCTTTCTTT. Variable domain in full (rest from reference TRBV11-2 and TRBJ1-1): EAGVAQSPRYKIIEKRQSVAFWCNPISGHATLYWYQQILGQGPKLLIQFQNNGVVDDSQLPKDRFSAERLKGVDSTLKIQPAKLEDSAVYLCASSTVQTNTEAFFGQGTRLTVV.

This chain joins TRBV27 and TRBJ1-1, with unresolved D. The CDR3 totals 13 residues. Looked up from germline, CDR1 is MNHEY and CDR2 is SMNVEV (reference sequence). V was trimmed by 6 bases and J by 5 bases, leaving 13 bases between them. CDR3 amino acids: CASRETRGTEAFF. As DNA, the CDR3 is TGTGCCAGCAGAGAGACGAGAGGTACTGAAGCTTTCTTT.

The chain links TRBV7-2 to TRBJ2-7; TRBD2 matches at 14 bases. The CDR3 spans 15 residues. J lost 7 bases, V lost 5 bases, and 7 bases had no gene match. Germline CDR1 reads SGHTA; CDR2 reads FQGNSA. CDR3 DNA: TGTGCCAGCAGCGGGGGACTAGCGGGGGCAGGGGAGCAGTACGTC. Translating gives CASSGGLAGAGEQYV.

The chain recombines TRBV29-1 with TRBJ2-2; 8 nucleotides line up with TRBD1. The trim removed 1 base at V and 0 bases at J, leaving 1 base unmatched. The germline gives CDR1 SQVTM, CDR2 ANQGSEA. There are 15 residues in the CDR3. CDR3 in DNA: TGCAGCGTTGAAGGGACAGGGACGAACACCGGGGAGCTGTTTTTT. This codes for CSVEGTGTNTGELFF.

In nucleotides, the CDR3 is TGTGCCACCGCCGACGCCTCTAGCACAGATACGCAGTATTTT. Its translation is CATADASSTDTQYF. The rearrangement links TRBV24-1 to TRBJ2-3; D not certain. This CDR3 comprises 14 residues. Between the trimmed V and J ends, which lost 9 bases and 0 bases, there was a span of 12 bases. Germline V gives CDR1 KGHDR, CDR2 SFDVKD.

This rearrangement joins TRBV30 to TRBJ2-3; D remains ambiguous. The CDR3 length is 12 residues. The germline V gene encodes CDR1 GTSNPN and CDR2 SVGIG (reference sequence). Trimming stripped 0 bases from V and 6 bases from J, with 7 bases between. In DNA form, the CDR3 reads TGTGCCTGGAGTGTAGGTGGGGATACGCAGTATTTT. Its translation is CAWSVGGDTQYF.

The chain combines TRBV20-1 with TRBJ1-5; tentative D call: TRBD1 (5 bases). Trimming stripped 0 bases from V and 9 bases from J, with 12 bases between. Germline CDR1 DFQATT, CDR2 SNEGSKA (reference sequence). The CDR3 loop spans 13 amino acids. CDR3 in DNA: TGCAGTGCTAGAGAGGACACCGTTTGGCCCCAGCATTTT. Translation: CSAREDTVWPQHF.

The V call is TRBV24-1, the J call TRBJ2-3; the match to TRBD1 covers 9 bases. Losses at the gene ends were 4 bases for V and 3 bases for J; bases not matched to a gene: 7. The CDR3 spans 16 residues. CDR1 is KGHDR and CDR2 is SFDVKD in the germline V gene. As DNA, the CDR3 is TGTGCCACCAGTGACCAGCGAGGACAGGGGACAGATACGCAGTATTTT. Its translation is CATSDQRGQGTDTQYF.

V usage is TRBV7-2 and J usage is TRBJ2-3, with no clear D. Germline V gene sequence: CDR1 SGHTA, CDR2 FQGNSA. Trimming took off 1 base at V and 4 bases at J, with 12 bases between the two ends. The CDR3 has 15 amino acids. DNA of the CDR3: TGTGCCAGCAGCTTAGTTCCTAATGGGGCAGATACGCAGTATTTT. This translates into CASSLVPNGADTQYF.

The chain uses TRBV24-1 and TRBJ2-3; D unresolved. V was cut by 4 bases and J by 6 bases, with 16 bases left in between. Germline loops: CDR1 KGHDR, CDR2 SFDVKD. This CDR3 region has 15 residues. Here the CDR3 DNA reads TGTGCCACCAGTGACGGGCCCGGGTTCGGTGATACGCAGTATTTT. Its protein is CATSDGPGFGDTQYF.

V and J are TRBV30 and TRBJ2-7; tentatively, D is TRBD2 (5 bases). The CDR3 has 13 residues. Per the germline V gene, CDR1 is GTSNPN and CDR2 is SVGIG (reference sequence). Trimming removed 3 bases from V and 6 bases from J, with 15 bases in between. CDR3 loop: CAWSLEHRGEQYF. The CDR3, as DNA: TGTGCCTGGAGCCTTGAACACCGGGGCGAGCAGTACTTC.

J is TRBJ2-5 and V is TRBV15; 8 nucleotides align to TRBD2. The CDR3 has 17 residues. The V and J ends lost 0 bases and 2 bases, in that order; junction bases with no gene match: 8. Germline V gene sequence: CDR1 LNHNV, CDR2 YYDKDF (reference sequence). In nucleotides, the CDR3 is TGTGCCACCAGCAGAGATGGACGGGCGGGGGGACAAGAGACCCAGTACTTC. Translating gives CATSRDGRAGGQETQYF.

V and J are TRBV30 and TRBJ2-1; the match to TRBD1 covers 8 bases. The CDR3 contains 14 residues. Germline V gene data show CDR1 as GTSNPN and CDR2 as SVGIG (reference sequence). The V segment lost 3 bases and the J segment 5 bases; nucleotides outside the gene matches: 6. CDR3 nucleotides: TGTGCCTGGAGGGCCGGGACAGGAGACAATGAGCAGTTCTTC. This translates into CAWRAGTGDNEQFF.

This chain links TRBV6-6 with TRBJ2-1, with 8 bases lining up with TRBD2. This CDR3 is built from 15 residues. Looked up from germline, CDR1 is MNHNY and CDR2 is SVGAGI (reference sequence). The ends lost 2 bases at V and 5 bases at J; junction bases unmatched: 5. The CDR3 coding sequence is TGTGCCAGCAGTTACGGCGGGGGGAGGAACAATGAGCAGTTCTTC. Translating it yields CASSYGGGRNNEQFF.

The chain joins TRBV5-1 to TRBJ2-7; 9 bases align to TRBD2. Germline CDR1 SGHRS, CDR2 YFSETQ. Trimming removed 0 bases from V and 3 bases from J; junction bases left unmatched: 7. CDR3 length: 16 residues. The CDR3 DNA reads as TGCGCCAGCAGCTTGGGCGGTAGCGGGGGAAACTACGAGCAGTACTTC. It translates to CASSLGGSGGNYEQYF.

The V call is TRBV3-1, the J call TRBJ1-1; D might be TRBD1 (5 bases). Trimming cost V 1 base and J 4 bases, with 13 bases left between them. CDR1 is LGHDT, CDR2 YNNKEL, per germline (reference sequence). This CDR3 spans 15 amino acids. The CDR3 sequence: CASSQGGRLITEAFF. The CDR3 DNA follows: TGTGCCAGCAGCCAAGGGGGACGGTTGATCACTGAAGCTTTCTTT.

This rearrangement joins TRBV7-9 to TRBJ2-1; either TRBD1 or TRBD2 may fit D (5 bases each). The CDR3 contains 16 residues. Between the trimmed V and J ends, which lost 0 bases and 7 bases, there was a span of 16 bases. From germline, CDR1 is SEHNR and CDR2 FQNEAQ (reference sequence). In DNA, the CDR3 is TGTGCCAGCAGCTTAGCCCGGGACCCAACCGGGAATGAGCAGTTCTTC. It yields the protein CASSLARDPTGNEQFF.

V is TRBV7-9 and J is TRBJ2-7, with D perhaps assigned TRBD1 or TRBD2 (5 bases each). V lost 4 bases, J lost 5 bases, and 18 bases lay in between. Germline CDR1 is SEHNR and CDR2 is FQNEAQ (reference sequence). The CDR3 extends over 15 amino acids. DNA for the CDR3: TGTGCCAGCAGCTCGGGACGGACGTATACAGACGAGCAGTACTTC. Translation gives CASSSGRTYTDEQYF.

The chain uses TRBV19 and TRBJ2-2; TRBD2 matches 8 bases. V lost 0 bases and J lost 6; bases outside the gene matches: 6. The CDR3 runs 16 residues. The germline gives CDR1 LNHDA, CDR2 SQIVND (reference sequence). The CDR3 DNA reads TGTGCCAGTAGTATAGATACTCGGACTAGCCCCGGGGAGCTGTTTTTT. It codes for CASSIDTRTSPGELFF.

V is TRBV29-1 and J is TRBJ2-7, with 8 bases fitting TRBD1. Trimming at V came to 7 bases and at J to 6 bases, leaving 8 bases not matched to a gene. The CDR3 length is 12 residues. CDR1 is SQVTM, CDR2 ANQGSEA, per germline. CDR3 nucleotide sequence: TGCAGCGCCCCGGGACAGGCAGGCGAGCAGTACTTC. Translating gives CSAPGQAGEQYF.

This clonotype was seen only once. This chain uses TRBV4-1 with TRBJ2-3; possibly TRBD2 for D (6 bases). The CDR3 totals 15 residues. Germline CDR1 MGHRA, CDR2 YSYEKL. Between the trimmed V and J ends, which lost 0 bases and 6 bases, there was a span of 13 bases. CDR3 sequence reads: CASSQDVRGLDTQYF. CDR3 DNA: TGCGCCAGCAGCCAAGATGTTCGGGGACTCGATACGCAGTATTTT.

The V call is TRBV5-6, the J call TRBJ2-5; 7 positions match TRBD1. The CDR3 runs 18 residues. The germline CDR1 and CDR2 sequences are SGHDT and YYEEEE. The trim removed 7 bases at V and 2 bases at J, leaving 20 bases unmatched. In DNA, the CDR3 is TGTGCCAGCGGATCCACCCTGCAACAGGGGACGCCTCAAGAGACCCAGTACTTC. Protein sequence: CASGSTLQQGTPQETQYF.